This is a list of T cell receptor beta chains from one sample in a study of blood T cells in healthy people across ages. TCRdb re-called the 5' RACE reads through MiXCR, storing one row per CDR3 protein. The table shows hundreds of thousands of distinct CDR3 sequences, with roughly three fifths occurring only once. The sequenced sample was blood. The receptors were gathered from a man aged 60 to 69 in good health. The CDR3 runs from the conserved cysteine through the conserved F or W. D genes are given only for firm matches. Rows may omit the clone size; those that give it use once, few, many or a size class.

TRBJ2-3 NA NA TRBV11-2 TGTGCCAGCAGCTTACCCGGTCAAGATACGCAGTATTTT CASSLPGQDTQYF
TRBJ2-7 NA TRBD2 TRBV7-8 TGTGCCAGCAGCCAGGGACTAGTACTTACCTACGAGCAGTACTTC CASSQGLVLTYEQYF
TRBJ2-7 NA TRBD2 TRBV5-4 TGTGCCAGCAGCCCCGGGACTAGAATGGGCGAGCAGTACTTC CASSPGTRMGEQYF
TRBJ2-3 NA NA TRBV11-2 TGTACCAGCAGCTTAGTCAGACAGGCAACACGCACAGATACGCAGTATTTT CTSSLVRQATRTDTQYF
TRBJ2-5 NA TRBD2 TRBV4-1 TGCGCCAGCAGCCAGATGGGACTAGCGACTACAGAAGAGACCCAGTACTTC CASSQMGLATTEETQYF
TRBJ2-3 NA TRBD1 TRBV7-2 TGTGCCAGCAGCGCCGGACAGGGGAGATCAGATACGCAGTATTTT CASSAGQGRSDTQYF
TRBJ1-2 few NA TRBV20-1 TGCAGTGCTAGAGTCCGGCCGGACGGCTACACCTTC CSARVRPDGYTF
TRBJ2-5 few TRBD2 TRBV7-2 TGTGCCAGCAGCTTAGAGGGACTACAAGAGACCCAGTACTTC CASSLEGLQETQYF
TRBJ2-7 NA NA TRBV29-1 TGCAGCGTTCGGGGGCGGGGGTGGGACAATGAGCAGTACTTC CSVRGRGWDNEQYF
TRBJ2-3 NA NA TRBV29-1 TGCAGCGTTGAAGACTCCGGGGCAGATACGCAGTATTTT CSVEDSGADTQYF
TRBJ2-5 NA TRBD1 TRBV10-3 TGTGCCATCAGGAATACAGGGGGCCAAGAGACCCAGTACTTC CAIRNTGGQETQYF
TRBJ2-1 NA NA TRBV6-6 TGTGCCAGCAGTTACTCGAGGGGGGGCTCCTACAATGAGCAGTTCTTC CASSYSRGGSYNEQFF
TRBJ2-7 NA TRBD1 TRBV7-8 TGTGCCAGCAGACCTACAGGGGGCTCTTCCGTCGAGCAGTACTTC CASRPTGGSSVEQYF
TRBJ1-6 many NA TRBV7-2 TGTGCCAGGGGGTCGAGGTTCGATTCACCCCTCCACTTT CARGSRFDSPLHF
TRBJ1-2 NA TRBD1 TRBV10-3 TGTGCCATCAGTACAATGACAGGGAACTATGGCTACACCTTC CAISTMTGNYGYTF
TRBJ1-2 NA NA TRBV28 TGTGCCAGCAGTTTTCGGGGGTATGGCTACACCTTC CASSFRGYGYTF
TRBJ2-3 few NA TRBV5-1 TGCGCCAGCAGCTCTGGTTCCCCTCAGGGGACAGATACGCAGTATTTT CASSSGSPQGTDTQYF
TRBJ1-6 NA NA TRBV5-1 TGCGCCAGCAGCGTTTTTGGGTTGCAGAATTCACCCCTCCACTTT CASSVFGLQNSPLHF
TRBJ2-5 few NA TRBV7-2 TGTGCCAGCAGCTTAAATGTCGGCTACCTGGGGGAGACCCAGTACTTC CASSLNVGYLGETQYF
TRBJ1-2 few NA TRBV18 TGTGCCAGCTCCCCCGCCAAGGGAGGAGACTATGGCTACACCTTC CASSPAKGGDYGYTF
TRBJ2-3 few NA TRBV7-9 TGTGCCAGCAGCTTAGACCCGCGTCAGATGACAGATACGCAGTATTTT CASSLDPRQMTDTQYF
TRBJ2-7 NA TRBD2 TRBV4-2 TGTGCCAGCAGCCAAGAGACTAGCGGGGGCCGGGCCTACGAGCAGTACTTC CASSQETSGGRAYEQYF
TRBJ2-5 NA TRBD1 TRBV12-5 TGTCTTCCGACAGGACAGGGGAACCAAGAGACCCAGTACTTC CLPTGQGNQETQYF
TRBJ2-1 NA TRBD1 TRBV29-1 TGCAGCGTAGGACAGGGGGCTTCCAATGAGCAGTTCTTC CSVGQGASNEQFF
TRBJ1-4 NA TRBD1 TRBV20-1 TGCAGTGCTAGTCGACAGGGGGGGGATGAGAAACTGTTTTTT CSASRQGGDEKLFF
TRBJ1-6 NA NA TRBV11-2 TGTGCCAGCAGCTTAGGTATAAATAATTCACCCCTCCACTTT CASSLGINNSPLHF
TRBJ2-1 NA NA TRBV6-6 TGTGCCAGCAGTTACCCCCACAAATTCTCTGAGCAGTTCTTC CASSYPHKFSEQFF
TRBJ2-7 NA NA TRBV3-1 TGTGCCAGCAGCCAAGATTGGGGAAGCGAGCAGTACTTC CASSQDWGSEQYF
TRBJ2-5 NA NA TRBV7-2 TGTGCCAGCAGCCCCCGACGTCTCCAAGAGACCCAGTACTTC CASSPRRLQETQYF
TRBJ2-2 NA NA TRBV28 TGTGCCAGCAGTGGCCCCATGACCGGGGAGCTGTTTTTT CASSGPMTGELFF
TRBJ1-6 NA TRBD1 TRBV7-2 TGTGCCAGCAGCCCGAACAGGGGACTCTATAATTCACCCCTCCACTTT CASSPNRGLYNSPLHF
TRBJ2-1 NA TRBD2 TRBV20-1 TGCAGTGCTTTCAGATCGGGACTAGCGGGGCCCGAGCAGTTCTTC CSAFRSGLAGPEQFF
TRBJ2-1 NA TRBD2 TRBV28 TGTGCCAGCAAGACGGGACTAGCGGGCTACAATGAGCAGTTCTTC CASKTGLAGYNEQFF
TRBJ2-3 NA NA TRBV5-1 TGCGCCAGCTTCCGTCGGGACACAGATACGCAGTATTTT CASFRRDTDTQYF
TRBJ2-1 NA TRBD2 TRBV5-1 TGCGCCAGCAGCCTCACTAGCGGGGGGTCGGGTGAGCAGTTCTTC CASSLTSGGSGEQFF
TRBJ2-3 once NA TRBV29-1 TGCAGCGTTGGGCAACAGGGAAGTCCCACAGATACGCAGTATTTT CSVGQQGSPTDTQYF
TRBJ2-2 NA TRBD1 TRBV10-3 TGTGCCATCACGCCAGAGGGGGCAAACGGGGAGCTGTTTTTT CAITPEGANGELFF
TRBJ2-6 few NA TRBV2 TGTGCCAGCAGTGAAGGAGGGAATGGGGCCAACGTCCTGACTTTC CASSEGGNGANVLTF
TRBJ2-5 NA NA TRBV20-1 TGCAGTGCTAGAGCAAGCTCCGTGGAGACCCAGTACTTC CSARASSVETQYF
TRBJ2-7 few TRBD1 TRBV20-1 TGCAGTGCTAGGATACAGGGGATCTACGAGCAGTACTTC CSARIQGIYEQYF
TRBJ1-5 NA NA TRBV6-1 TGTGCCAGCAATCCCTTCGAGGGGGTCAATCAGCCCCAGCATTTT CASNPFEGVNQPQHF
TRBJ2-3 NA NA TRBV20-1 TGCAGTGCAGGGGCAGCAGATACGCAGTATTTT CSAGAADTQYF
TRBJ2-1 NA NA TRBV4-1 TGCGCCAGCAGCCTCCAGCGGAGCAGGAATGAGCAGTTCTTC CASSLQRSRNEQFF
TRBJ2-7 NA TRBD1 TRBV9 TGTGCCAGCAGCCCAGCTACCGGGACAGCCTCCTACAATGAGCAGTACTTC CASSPATGTASYNEQYF
TRBJ2-5 NA NA TRBV20-1 TGCAGTTCAGGCGTGGGAGAGACCCAGTACTTC CSSGVGETQYF
TRBJ2-2 NA NA TRBV2 TGTGCCAGCAGCCAGGACTGGGGTGTTGCCGGGGAGCTGTTTTTT CASSQDWGVAGELFF
TRBJ2-6 few TRBD1 TRBV4-2 TGTGCCAGCAGCCAAGAGGGCACAGGGGCTTCTGGGGCCAACGTCCTGACTTTC CASSQEGTGASGANVLTF
TRBJ2-1 NA NA TRBV9 TGTGCCAGCAGCGTAGATGTGACAGGAGCCTACAATGAGCAGTTCTTC CASSVDVTGAYNEQFF
TRBJ2-3 once NA TRBV5-1 TGCGCCAGCAGCCCCGGAGGCCAAGGAGATATGCAGTATTTT CASSPGGQGDMQYF
TRBJ2-1 few NA TRBV10-3 TGTGCCATCAGCAAAGAGGGAGGGGGGGCATCCTACAATGAGCAGTTCTTC CAISKEGGGASYNEQFF
TRBJ2-5 NA TRBD2 TRBV20-1 TGCAGTGCTAGAGGGCTAGCGGGAGGTCCAGAGACCCAGTACTTC CSARGLAGGPETQYF
TRBJ2-1 NA TRBD2 TRBV7-8 TGTGCCAGCGTCCTTGGGCGGGGGAGCTCCTACAATGAGCAGTTCTTC CASVLGRGSSYNEQFF
TRBJ2-5 NA NA TRBV5-1 TGCGCCAGCAGCTTGGGGGGGGTCCAAGGGACCCAGTACTTC CASSLGGVQGTQYF